A selection of T cell receptor beta chains follows, all from one sample in a study of T cell repertoires in cytomegalovirus infection. Antigen specificity for these receptors is unknown. TCRdb re-derived calls from the reads in MiXCR, one entry per CDR3 protein. The table records more than 35,000 distinct CDR3 sequences, roughly 54% of them present only once. The sequenced sample was CD8+ T cells from cultured PBMCs, obtained from culture after CMV antigen stimulation. Receptors were obtained from a human donor in good health (CMV status not recorded). Some clones in this sample may be carry-over from other donors' samples. CDR3s leave out the opening cysteine and the closing phenylalanine or tryptophan.

J | V | CDR3
TRBJ1-4 | TRBV7-6 | ASSLGPSGTNEKLF
TRBJ2-7 | TRBV3-1 | ASSHSGPSSYEQY
TRBJ2-2 | TRBV2 | ASSEFITGELF
TRBJ1-6 | TRBV11-2 | ASSMRQDPRNSPLH
TRBJ1-1 | TRBV5-6 | ASSLAGFSRRREVLTEAF
TRBJ1-1 | TRBV7-9 | ASSRGLVPEAF
TRBJ2-7 | TRBV7-2 | ASKRALSYEQY
TRBJ2-1 | TRBV6-6 | ASRPLAGIGDEQF
TRBJ2-2 | TRBV7-7 | ASSGRDSSTGELF
TRBJ2-4 | TRBV2 | ASSDPSGDSIQY
TRBJ2-3 | TRBV27 | ASSLVGGIRTDTQY
TRBJ2-1 | TRBV20-1 | SARDRIKALNNEQF
TRBJ1-1 | TRBV7-9 | ASGTEAF